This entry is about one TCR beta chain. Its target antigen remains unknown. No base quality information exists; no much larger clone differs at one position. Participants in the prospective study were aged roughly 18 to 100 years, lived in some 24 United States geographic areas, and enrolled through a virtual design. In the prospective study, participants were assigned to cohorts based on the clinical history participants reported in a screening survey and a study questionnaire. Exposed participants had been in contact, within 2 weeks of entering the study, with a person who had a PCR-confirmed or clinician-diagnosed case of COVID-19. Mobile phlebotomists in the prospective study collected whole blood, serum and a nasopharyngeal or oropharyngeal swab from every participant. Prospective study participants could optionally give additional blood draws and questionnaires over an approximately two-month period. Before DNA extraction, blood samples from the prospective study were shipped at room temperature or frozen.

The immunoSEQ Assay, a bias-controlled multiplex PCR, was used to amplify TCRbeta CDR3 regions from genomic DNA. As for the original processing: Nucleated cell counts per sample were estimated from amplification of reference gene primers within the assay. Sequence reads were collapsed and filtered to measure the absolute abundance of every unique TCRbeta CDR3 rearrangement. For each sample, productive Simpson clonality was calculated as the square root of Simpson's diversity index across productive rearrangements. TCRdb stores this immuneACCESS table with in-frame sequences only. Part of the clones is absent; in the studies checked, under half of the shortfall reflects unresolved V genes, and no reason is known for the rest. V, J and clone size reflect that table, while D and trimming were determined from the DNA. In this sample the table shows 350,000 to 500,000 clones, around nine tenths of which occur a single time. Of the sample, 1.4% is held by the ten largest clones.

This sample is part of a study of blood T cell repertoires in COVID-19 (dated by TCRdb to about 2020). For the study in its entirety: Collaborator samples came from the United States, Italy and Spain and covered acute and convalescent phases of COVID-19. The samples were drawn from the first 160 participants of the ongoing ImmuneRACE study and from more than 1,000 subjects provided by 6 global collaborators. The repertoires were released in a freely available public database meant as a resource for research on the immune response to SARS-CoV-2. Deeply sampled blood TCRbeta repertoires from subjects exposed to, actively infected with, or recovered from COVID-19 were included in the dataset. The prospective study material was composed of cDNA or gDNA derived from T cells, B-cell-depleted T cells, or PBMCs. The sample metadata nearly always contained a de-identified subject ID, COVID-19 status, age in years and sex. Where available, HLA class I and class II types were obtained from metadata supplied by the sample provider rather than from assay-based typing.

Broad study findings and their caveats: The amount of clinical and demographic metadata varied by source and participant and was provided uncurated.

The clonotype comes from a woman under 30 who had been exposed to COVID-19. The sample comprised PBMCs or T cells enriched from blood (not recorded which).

The CDR3 is CASSQEVRVSGNTIYF. The DNA sequence follows: TGTGCCAGCAGCCAAGAGGTGAGGGTCTCTGGAAACACCATATATTTT. The rearrangement combines TRBV3-1 (or the pseudogene TRBV3-2) with TRBJ1-3; the D gene is unclear. The CDR3, from cysteine to phenylalanine, totals 16 residues. CDR3 DNA is the only sequence kept; it has 48 bases, read in frame from the first base. V and J are truncated by 0 bases and 0 bases respectively, leaving an intervening sequence of 9 bases. For CDR1 and CDR2, the germline V gene (reference sequence) lists LGHDT and YNNKEL.